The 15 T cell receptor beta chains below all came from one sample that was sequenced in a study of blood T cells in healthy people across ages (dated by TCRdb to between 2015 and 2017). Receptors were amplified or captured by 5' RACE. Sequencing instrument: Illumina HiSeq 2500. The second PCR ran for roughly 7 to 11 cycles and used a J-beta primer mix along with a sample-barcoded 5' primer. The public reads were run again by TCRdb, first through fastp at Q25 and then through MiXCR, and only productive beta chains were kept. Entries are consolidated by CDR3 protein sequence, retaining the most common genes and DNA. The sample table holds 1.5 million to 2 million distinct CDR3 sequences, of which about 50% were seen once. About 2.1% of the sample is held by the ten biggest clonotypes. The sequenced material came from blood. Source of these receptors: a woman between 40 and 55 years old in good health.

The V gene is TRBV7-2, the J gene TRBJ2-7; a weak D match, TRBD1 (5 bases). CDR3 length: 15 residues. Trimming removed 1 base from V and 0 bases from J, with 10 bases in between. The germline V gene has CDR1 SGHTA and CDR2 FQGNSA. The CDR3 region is CASSLEQALSYEQYF. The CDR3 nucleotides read TGTGCCAGCAGCTTAGAACAGGCCCTCTCCTACGAGCAGTACTTC.

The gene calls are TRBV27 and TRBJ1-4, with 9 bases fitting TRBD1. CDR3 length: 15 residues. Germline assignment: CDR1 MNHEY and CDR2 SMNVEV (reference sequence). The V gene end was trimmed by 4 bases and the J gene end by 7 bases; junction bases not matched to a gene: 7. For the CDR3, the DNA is TGTGCCAGCAGTTCAAACAGGGGGCGCCTTGAAAAACTGTTTTTT. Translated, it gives CASSSNRGRLEKLFF.

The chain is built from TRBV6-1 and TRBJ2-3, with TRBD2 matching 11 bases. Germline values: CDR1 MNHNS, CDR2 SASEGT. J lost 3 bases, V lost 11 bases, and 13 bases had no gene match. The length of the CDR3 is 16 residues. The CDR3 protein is CACSNLAGGLTDTQYF. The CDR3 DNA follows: TGTGCCTGCTCAAACTTAGCGGGGGGGCTTACAGATACGCAGTATTTT.

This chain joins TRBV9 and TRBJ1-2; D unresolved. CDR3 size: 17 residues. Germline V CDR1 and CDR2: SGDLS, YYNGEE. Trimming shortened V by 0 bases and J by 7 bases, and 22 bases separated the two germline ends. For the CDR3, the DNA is TGTGCCAGCAGCGTAGATTTCGAGGCCTCAGGAGATTCTGGCTACACCTTC. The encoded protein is CASSVDFEASGDSGYTF.

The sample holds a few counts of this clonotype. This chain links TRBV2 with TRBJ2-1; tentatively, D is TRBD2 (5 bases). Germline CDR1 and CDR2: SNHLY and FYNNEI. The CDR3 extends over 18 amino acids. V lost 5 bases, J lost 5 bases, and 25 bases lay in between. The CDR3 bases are TGTGCCAGCAGTCCCCCTCAGTGGAGAAAGGACTTACACAATGAGCAGTTCTTC. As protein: CASSPPQWRKDLHNEQFF.

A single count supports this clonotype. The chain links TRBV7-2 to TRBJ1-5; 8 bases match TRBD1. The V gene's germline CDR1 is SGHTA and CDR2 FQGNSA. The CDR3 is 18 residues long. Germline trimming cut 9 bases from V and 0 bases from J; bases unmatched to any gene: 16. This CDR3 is CASSLRGQLTSSNQPQHF. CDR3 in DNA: TGTGCCAGTAGCCTCAGGGGGCAGCTCACTAGTAGCAATCAGCCCCAGCATTTT.

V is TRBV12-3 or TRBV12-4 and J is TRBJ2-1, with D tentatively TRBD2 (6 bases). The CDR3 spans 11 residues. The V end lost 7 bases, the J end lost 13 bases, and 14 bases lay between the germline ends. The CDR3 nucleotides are TGTGCCAGCAAAGAAGGGGAGGCCCAGTTCTTC. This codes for CASKEGEAQFF.

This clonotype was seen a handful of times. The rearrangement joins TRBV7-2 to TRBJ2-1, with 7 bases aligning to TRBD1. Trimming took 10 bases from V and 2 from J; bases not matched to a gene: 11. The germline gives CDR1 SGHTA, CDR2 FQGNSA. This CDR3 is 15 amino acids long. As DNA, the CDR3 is TGTGCCACCCAGCCCCCGACAGGGACCTACAATGAGCAGTTCTTC. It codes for CATQPPTGTYNEQFF.

The CDR3 here is CASSEGTGETYEQYF. In nucleotides, the CDR3 is TGTGCCAGCAGTGAGGGGACAGGTGAAACCTACGAGCAGTACTTC. The chain carries TRBV25-1 and TRBJ2-7; 8 bases line up with TRBD1. Trimming at V came to 3 bases and at J to 2 bases, leaving 6 bases not matched to a gene. Germline V gene sequence: CDR1 MGHDK, CDR2 SYGVNS. This CDR3 is 15 amino acids long.

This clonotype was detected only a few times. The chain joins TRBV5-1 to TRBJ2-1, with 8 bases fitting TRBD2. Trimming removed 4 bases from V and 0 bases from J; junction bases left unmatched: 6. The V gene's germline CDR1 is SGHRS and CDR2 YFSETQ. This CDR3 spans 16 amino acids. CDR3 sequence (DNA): TGCGCCAGCAGCCCAGGACTAGCTCCCTCCTACAATGAGCAGTTCTTC. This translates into CASSPGLAPSYNEQFF. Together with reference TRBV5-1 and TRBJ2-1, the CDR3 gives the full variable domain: KAGVTQTPRYLIKTRGQQVTLSCSPISGHRSVSWYQQTPGQGLQFLFEYFSETQRNKGNFPGRFSGRQFSNSRSEMNVSTLELGDSALYLCASSPGLAPSYNEQFFGPGTRLTVL.

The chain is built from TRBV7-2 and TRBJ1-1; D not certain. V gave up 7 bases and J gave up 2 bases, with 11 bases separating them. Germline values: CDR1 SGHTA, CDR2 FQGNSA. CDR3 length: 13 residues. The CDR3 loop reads CASTLTINTEAFF. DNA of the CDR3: TGTGCCAGCACCCTTACCATAAACACTGAAGCTTTCTTT.

The CDR3 region has the DNA TGTGCCAGCAGCGTAGGGGCAGGGGGTCCGTACGAGCAGTACTTC. The encoded protein is CASSVGAGGPYEQYF. The chain carries TRBV9 and TRBJ2-7; 7 nucleotides agree with TRBD1. The germline V gene has CDR1 SGDLS and CDR2 YYNGEE. This CDR3 comprises 15 residues. The V gene end was trimmed by 0 bases and the J gene end by 4 bases; junction bases not matched to a gene: 7.

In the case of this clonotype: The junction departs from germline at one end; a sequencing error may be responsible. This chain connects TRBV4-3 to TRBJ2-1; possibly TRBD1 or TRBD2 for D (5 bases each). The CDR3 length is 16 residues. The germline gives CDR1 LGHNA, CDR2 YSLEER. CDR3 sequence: CASSQLNLGENNGQFF. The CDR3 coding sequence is TGCGCCAGCAGCCAACTAAATTTGGGGGAAAACAATGGGCAGTTCTTC.

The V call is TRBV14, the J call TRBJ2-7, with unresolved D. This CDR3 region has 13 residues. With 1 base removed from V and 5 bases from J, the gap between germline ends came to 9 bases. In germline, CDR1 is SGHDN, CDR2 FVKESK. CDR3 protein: CASSQVSVNEQYF. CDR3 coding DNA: TGTGCCAGCAGCCAAGTATCCGTGAACGAGCAGTACTTC.

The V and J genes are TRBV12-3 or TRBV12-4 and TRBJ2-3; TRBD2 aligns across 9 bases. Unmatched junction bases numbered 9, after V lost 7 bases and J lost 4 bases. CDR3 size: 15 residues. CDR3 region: CASNRGGAGADTQYF. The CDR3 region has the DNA TGTGCCAGCAATCGCGGGGGGGCCGGTGCAGATACGCAGTATTTT.